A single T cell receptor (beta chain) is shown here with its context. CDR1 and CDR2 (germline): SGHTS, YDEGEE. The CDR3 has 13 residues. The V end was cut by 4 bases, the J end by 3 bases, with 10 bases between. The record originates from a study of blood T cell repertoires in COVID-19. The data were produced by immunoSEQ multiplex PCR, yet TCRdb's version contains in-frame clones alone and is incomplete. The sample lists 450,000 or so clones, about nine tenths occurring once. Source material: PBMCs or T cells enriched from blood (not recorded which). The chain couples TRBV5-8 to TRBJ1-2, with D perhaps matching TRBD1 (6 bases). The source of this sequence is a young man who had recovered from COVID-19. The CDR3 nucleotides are TGTGCCAGCAGCCCAGGACAGCACTATGGCTACACCTTC. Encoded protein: CASSPGQHYGYTF.